Listed below are T cell receptor beta chains from one sample, sequenced in a study of beta chain features in type 1 diabetes. Sequencing used immunoSEQ multiplex PCR; TCRdb keeps in-frame clones, though not all of them. The table has 300,000 or so clones, 7.5% to 9% seen once. What was sequenced was central memory CD4+ T cells from blood. The receptor set was obtained from a young woman in good health. CDR3s include the opening cysteine and the closing phenylalanine or tryptophan. Each record gives: J gene, clone size, V gene, D gene, CDR3 protein, CDR3 DNA. A D gene is named only where the DNA matches it firmly. The size of a clone is reported for some rows only, either as once, few or many, or as a class for expanded clones.

>TRBJ1-1|.|TRBV5-6|.
CASSTTGLDTEAFF
TGTGCCAGCAGCACCACAGGGTTGGACACTGAAGCTTTCTTT
>TRBJ1-1|.|TRBV11-3|TRBD1
CASSRQGDTEAFF
TGTGCCAGCAGCCGACAGGGGGATACTGAAGCTTTCTTT
>TRBJ2-5|.|TRBV9|.
CASSEAGRVNQETQYF
TGTGCCAGCAGCGAGGCCGGGAGAGTAAACCAAGAGACCCAGTACTTC
>TRBJ2-5|few|TRBV19|TRBD1
CASSQDRGRETQYF
TGTGCCAGTAGTCAAGACAGGGGGCGAGAGACCCAGTACTTC
>TRBJ2-3|.|TRBV23-1|.
CASRRTTDRFTDTQYF
TGCGCCAGCAGAAGAACCACGGACCGCTTCACAGATACGCAGTATTTT
>TRBJ2-5|few|TRBV11-2|TRBD1
CASSLGPTGGIETQYF
TGTGCCAGCAGCTTAGGCCCCACAGGGGGGATAGAGACCCAGTACTTC
>TRBJ2-3|.|TRBV6-5|TRBD1
CASSSSPRGRDTQYF
TGTGCCAGCAGTAGCAGCCCCAGGGGGCGAGATACGCAGTATTTT
>TRBJ1-1|.|TRBV9|.
CASSRVGQNTEAFF
TGTGCCAGCAGCAGGGTCGGTCAGAACACTGAAGCTTTCTTT
>TRBJ2-2|few|TRBV28|.
CASSLTNTGELFF
TGTGCCAGCAGTTTGACGAACACCGGGGAGCTGTTTTTT
>TRBJ2-3|few|TRBV29-1|.
CSVVRDGTDTQYF
TGCAGCGTTGTCAGGGACGGTACAGATACGCAGTATTTT
>TRBJ1-1|many|TRBV7-9|TRBD1
CASSLTGLGNTEAFF
TGTGCCAGCAGCTTGACAGGGCTTGGGAACACTGAAGCTTTCTTT
>TRBJ2-3|few|TRBV18|TRBD2
CASSQLTSGRATDTQYF
TGTGCCAGCTCCCAACTGACTAGCGGGAGGGCCACAGATACGCAGTATTTT
>TRBJ1-1|many|TRBV7-9|.
CASIFYRDNSREAFF
TGTGCCAGCATCTTTTACCGGGACAACTCACGCGAAGCTTTCTTT
>TRBJ2-5|.|TRBV7-8|.
CASSRNGPGGGETQYF
TGTGCCAGCAGCCGTAATGGCCCGGGTGGTGGAGAGACCCAGTACTTC
>TRBJ2-7|many|TRBV2|.
CASSEAYEQYF
TGTGCCAGCAGTGAAGCCTACGAGCAGTACTTC